Below are 27 T cell receptor beta chains sequenced from a single sample in a study of blood T cell repertoires in COVID-19. Produced via immunoSEQ multiplex PCR; TCRdb's table is partial and in-frame only. The sample has about 480,000 clones, over 75% seen once. Sequenced input: PBMCs or T cells enriched from blood (not recorded which). These TCRs come from a woman in her thirties or forties who had recovered from COVID-19.

This rearrangement joins TRBV5-8 to TRBJ1-1; D possibly corresponds to TRBD1 (6 bases). This CDR3 is 14 amino acids long. CDR1 is SGHTS and CDR2 is YDEGEE in the germline V gene. V was shortened by 6 bases and J by 0 bases, with 12 bases between the two germline ends. Here the CDR3 DNA reads TGTGCCAGCACCGGGGACACCGTGAACACTGAAGCTTTCTTT. This sequence encodes CASTGDTVNTEAFF.

This clone was seen a single time. The chain is built from TRBV3-1 (or the pseudogene TRBV3-2) and TRBJ2-1; 8 bases are a match to TRBD2. Unmatched junction bases numbered 5, after V lost 4 bases and J lost 6 bases. The CDR3 loop spans 14 amino acids. Germline lookup yields CDR1 LGHDT and CDR2 YNNKEL (reference sequence). The CDR3 is CASSPSGTSNEQFF. CDR3 DNA sequence: TGTGCCAGCAGCCCCTCCGGGACTAGCAATGAGCAGTTCTTC.

This clone was observed a single time. CDR3 coding DNA: TGTGCCAGCAGCTCTAGGGGCTTAGGCTATGGCTACACCTTC. This codes for CASSSRGLGYGYTF. The chain links TRBV7-2 to TRBJ1-2, with D possibly being TRBD1 (5 bases). Germline V gene sequence: CDR1 SGHTA, CDR2 FQGNSA. The CDR3 runs to 14 residues. Trimming shortened V by 4 bases and J by 4 bases, and 13 bases separated the two germline ends.

The V gene is TRBV2, the J gene TRBJ2-7; tentatively, D is TRBD2 (6 bases). Looked up from germline, CDR1 is SNHLY and CDR2 is FYNNEI. V dropped 4 bases and J dropped 0 bases, with 13 bases sitting between them. This CDR3 comprises 15 residues. The CDR3 sequence: CASSGSRGASYEQYF. The DNA for the CDR3 is TGTGCCAGCAGTGGTTCGCGCGGGGCCTCCTACGAGCAGTACTTC.

DNA of the CDR3: TGCGCCAGCAGCCAACTGGACAGGGAAGCTTTCTTT. It specifies CASSQLDREAFF. J is TRBJ1-1 and V is TRBV4-1, with 7 bases fitting TRBD1. The CDR3 extends over 12 amino acids. The junction had 2 bases not matched to a gene; V was cut back by 2 bases and J by 8 bases. Germline V CDR1 and CDR2: MGHRA, YSYEKL.

V and J are TRBV6-5 and TRBJ1-5; TRBD1 is a possible D gene (6 bases). The CDR3 consists of 13 residues. Germline V gene data show CDR1 as MNHEY and CDR2 as SVGAGI. The germline V and J ends were trimmed by 4 bases and 5 bases, with 9 bases remaining between them. CDR3 protein: CASSFDRYQPQHF. CDR3 nucleotide sequence: TGTGCCAGCAGTTTTGACAGGTATCAGCCCCAGCATTTT.

V is TRBV3-1 (or the pseudogene TRBV3-2) and J is TRBJ1-1, with unresolved D. Germline CDR1 is LGHDT and CDR2 is YNNKEL (reference sequence). The CDR3 is made up of 14 amino acids. Trimming left V 4 bases short and J 4 bases short, with 13 bases between. The CDR3 DNA is TGTGCCAGCAGCCGACCAAGGGCGGGCACTGAAGCTTTCTTT. Encoded protein: CASSRPRAGTEAFF.

This chain uses TRBV19 with TRBJ1-2; 8 bases are a match to TRBD1. The CDR3 covers 14 residues. Trimming took 6 bases from V and 6 from J; bases not matched to a gene: 9. The germline CDR1 and CDR2 sequences are LNHDA and SQIVND (reference sequence). This CDR3 is CASSPRGPFDGYTF. CDR3 nucleotide sequence: TGTGCCAGTAGCCCCAGGGGGCCCTTCGATGGCTACACCTTC.

The chain carries TRBV5-6 and TRBJ2-1; D is unresolved. Trimming cost V 0 bases and J 8 bases, with 6 bases left between them. CDR3 size: 12 residues. Germline V lookup: CDR1 SGHDT, CDR2 YYEEEE. The CDR3 DNA reads TGTGCCAGCAGCTTGGCCGCGTATGAGCAGTTCTTC. This sequence encodes CASSLAAYEQFF.

J is TRBJ1-2 and V is TRBV19; tentatively, D is TRBD1 (5 bases). The CDR3 has 13 residues. CDR1 is LNHDA, CDR2 SQIVND, per germline (reference sequence). The V and J ends lost 0 bases and 8 bases respectively, with 10 bases between them. The CDR3 DNA reads as TGTGCCAGTAGTATAGACGGGACTTCGGGCTACACCTTC. This translates into CASSIDGTSGYTF.

The chain employs TRBV30 and TRBJ1-5, with D possibly matching TRBD1 (6 bases). The CDR3 runs 14 residues. Germline V gene data show CDR1 as GTSNPN and CDR2 as SVGIG (reference sequence). Trimming stripped 2 bases from V and 1 base from J, with 9 bases between. CDR3 sequence (DNA): TGTGCCTGGAGTTTCGGACAGAGCAATCAGCCCCAGCATTTT. It specifies CAWSFGQSNQPQHF.

The chain employs TRBV19 and TRBJ1-1, with 9 bases that match TRBD1. Germline V gene lookup returns CDR1 LNHDA and CDR2 SQIVND (reference sequence). V trimming: 6 bases; J trimming: 4 bases; junction bases outside the gene matches: 9. This CDR3 comprises 15 residues. This CDR3 is CASRGTGRTSTEAFF. The CDR3 region has the DNA TGTGCCAGTAGGGGGACAGGGCGAACGAGCACTGAAGCTTTCTTT.

J is TRBJ1-1 and V is TRBV5-6; D is possibly TRBD1 (6 bases). The CDR3 is made up of 16 amino acids. Germline V gives CDR1 SGHDT, CDR2 YYEEEE. V lost 0 bases and J lost 3, with 15 bases in between. The CDR3 spells CASSLEVTGWYTEAFF. Written as DNA, the CDR3 is TGTGCCAGCAGCTTGGAAGTGACAGGCTGGTACACTGAAGCTTTCTTT.

This chain joins TRBV18 and TRBJ2-1; 8 positions match TRBD2. The V segment lost 6 bases and the J segment 7 bases; nucleotides outside the gene matches: 26. CDR1 KGHSH and CDR2 LQKENI come from the germline V gene. The CDR3 runs 20 residues. CDR3 sequence: CASSPSRGTGSGRGRNEQFF. Written as DNA, the CDR3 is TGTGCCAGCTCTCCCTCCCGGGGCACCGGAAGCGGGAGAGGTAGGAATGAGCAGTTCTTC.

The V call is TRBV7-8, the J call TRBJ1-5; D unclear. The CDR3 runs 14 residues. Trimming left V 0 bases short and J 5 bases short, with 8 bases between. Germline loops: CDR1 SGHVS, CDR2 FQNEAQ. CDR3 loop: CASSLARRHQPQHF. DNA for the CDR3: TGTGCCAGCAGCTTAGCTAGGAGACATCAGCCCCAGCATTTT.

The gene calls are TRBV5-1 and TRBJ1-1; 7 bases agree with TRBD1. This CDR3 is built from 15 residues. Unmatched junction bases numbered 9, after V lost 4 bases and J lost 3 bases. In germline, CDR1 is SGHRS, CDR2 YFSETQ. CDR3 sequence: CASSNRQGLDTEAFF. The CDR3 nucleotides read TGCGCCAGCAGCAACAGACAGGGACTGGACACTGAAGCTTTCTTT. The variable domain in full, with the rest retrieved from reference TRBV5-1 and TRBJ1-1, is KAGVTQTPRYLIKTRGQQVTLSCSPISGHRSVSWYQQTPGQGLQFLFEYFSETQRNKGNFPGRFSGRQFSNSRSEMNVSTLELGDSALYLCASSNRQGLDTEAFFGQGTRLTVV.

V and J are TRBV18 and TRBJ2-5, with 8 positions matching TRBD1. This CDR3 has 15 amino acids. V shed 0 bases, J shed 5 bases, and the junction held 5 bases outside the gene matches. Germline V gene lookup returns CDR1 KGHSH and CDR2 LQKENI. The CDR3: CASSPPRQGLETQYF. The DNA for the CDR3 is TGTGCCAGCTCACCACCGAGACAGGGGTTGGAGACCCAGTACTTC. Combining the CDR3 with reference TRBV18 and TRBJ2-5 gives the whole variable domain NAGVMQNPRHLVRRRGQEARLRCSPMKGHSHVYWYRQLPEEGLKFMVYLQKENIIDESGMPKERFSAEFPKEGPSILRIQQVVRGDSAAYFCASSPPRQGLETQYFGPGTRLLVL.

The rearrangement uses TRBV12-3 or TRBV12-4 and TRBJ1-5; D is uncertain. V was pared by 4 bases and J by 4 bases, with 8 bases between. This CDR3 region has 13 residues. CDR3 DNA: TGTGCCAGCAGTTACGGGTCGAATCAGCCCCAGCATTTT. Translated: CASSYGSNQPQHF.

This clone was picked up one time. J is TRBJ1-4 and V is TRBV7-2; the match to TRBD1 covers 10 bases. This CDR3 is 15 amino acids long. After removal of 5 bases from V and 6 bases from J, the junction contained 6 bases not matched to a gene. The V gene's germline CDR1 is SGHTA and CDR2 FQGNSA. CDR3 region: CASSGRTGGDEKLFF. CDR3 sequence (DNA): TGTGCCAGCAGCGGTCGGACAGGGGGGGATGAAAAACTGTTTTTT.

J is TRBJ1-4 and V is TRBV19, with TRBD1 identical over 8 bases. Per germline, CDR1 LNHDA and CDR2 SQIVND (reference sequence). The length of the CDR3 is 16 residues. The V and J ends lost 6 bases and 5 bases, in that order; junction bases with no gene match: 11. CDR3 bases: TGTGCCAGTAGCGGGGACAGGAGGGACGGCAATGAAAAACTGTTTTTT. Amino acids: CASSGDRRDGNEKLFF.

The rearrangement uses TRBV27 and TRBJ1-2; D unclear. This CDR3 spans 13 amino acids. Between the trimmed V and J ends, which lost 4 bases and 7 bases, there was a span of 13 bases. The germline V gene has CDR1 MNHEY and CDR2 SMNVEV (reference sequence). As DNA, the CDR3 is TGTGCCAGCAGTTCGAGTGATTCCCTTGGCTACACCTTC. It specifies CASSSSDSLGYTF.

The table lists this clone with a count of one. The chain has TRBV7-8 and TRBJ2-7; 8 nucleotides line up with TRBD2. The germline gives CDR1 SGHVS, CDR2 FQNEAQ. Unmatched junction bases numbered 19, after V lost 2 bases and J lost 7 bases. The CDR3 length is 18 residues. CDR3 nucleotide sequence: TGTGCCAGCAGCTTACTCACAGCGGGAGATTTATTTGTAGAGGAGCAGTACTTC. Its protein product is CASSLLTAGDLFVEEQYF.

As DNA, the CDR3 is TGTGCCAGCAGCCCCCGACTGATGAACACTGAAGCTTTCTTT. Protein sequence: CASSPRLMNTEAFF. The V and J genes are TRBV14 and TRBJ1-1; D not resolved. The CDR3 extends over 14 amino acids. The V end lost 4 bases, the J end lost 0 bases, and 9 bases lay between the germline ends. Germline CDR1 is SGHDN and CDR2 is FVKESK. Variable domain in full (rest from reference TRBV14 and TRBJ1-1): EAGVTQFPSHSVIEKGQTVTLRCDPISGHDNLYWYRRVMGKEIKFLLHFVKESKQDESGMPNNRFLAERTGGTYSTLKVQPAELEDSGVYFCASSPRLMNTEAFFGQGTRLTVV.

This clone was seen a few times. The rearrangement uses TRBV6-2 or TRBV6-3 and TRBJ1-2; 9 nucleotides line up with TRBD1. The CDR3 consists of 15 residues. The junction had 11 bases not matched to a gene; V was cut back by 6 bases and J by 6 bases. Looked up from germline, CDR1 is MNHEY and CDR2 is SVGEGT. CDR3 sequence (DNA): TGTGCCAGCAGCCCCATAGGGTGGACAGGGGATGGCTACACCTTC. This codes for CASSPIGWTGDGYTF.

The CDR3 DNA is TGTGCCAGTAGTATAGTGGCAGGGGGCAGCGTCGACTACGAGCAGTACTTC. Protein sequence: CASSIVAGGSVDYEQYF. V and J are TRBV19 and TRBJ2-7; 8 positions match TRBD1. The CDR3 consists of 17 residues. V shed 1 base, J shed 3 bases, and the junction held 11 bases outside the gene matches. Germline V gene sequence: CDR1 LNHDA, CDR2 SQIVND (reference sequence).

The rearrangement uses TRBV10-2 and TRBJ1-1, with a tentative D call TRBD1 (6 bases). Trimming removed 9 bases from V and 3 bases from J, with 11 bases in between. In germline, CDR1 is WSHSY, CDR2 SAAADI. The CDR3 is 12 amino acids. CDR3 coding DNA: TGCGCCAGTATACAGGGAGACACTGAAGCTTTCTTT. Translating it yields CASIQGDTEAFF.

The V gene is TRBV9, the J gene TRBJ2-5, with D possibly TRBD2 on 5 matching bases. The V gene's germline CDR1 is SGDLS and CDR2 YYNGEE. Trimming removed 3 bases at V and 5 bases at J, with 14 bases between. The CDR3 totals 14 residues. DNA of the CDR3: TGTGCCAGCAGCGGATCCGGGGTCGGGGAGACCCAGTACTTC. Translation: CASSGSGVGETQYF.